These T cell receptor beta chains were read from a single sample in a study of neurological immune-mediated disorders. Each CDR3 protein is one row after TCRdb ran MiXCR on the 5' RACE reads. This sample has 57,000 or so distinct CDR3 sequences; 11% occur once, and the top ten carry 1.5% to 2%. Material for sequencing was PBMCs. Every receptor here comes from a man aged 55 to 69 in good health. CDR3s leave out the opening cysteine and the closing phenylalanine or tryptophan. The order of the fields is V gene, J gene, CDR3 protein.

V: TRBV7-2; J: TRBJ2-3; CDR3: ASSPDNLYTDTQY
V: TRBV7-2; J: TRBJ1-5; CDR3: ASSLRRNQPQH
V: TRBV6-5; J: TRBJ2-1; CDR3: ASRSRNRGYNEQF
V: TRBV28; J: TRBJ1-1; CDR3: ASSLGRQDTEAF
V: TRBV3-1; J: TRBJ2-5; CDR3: ASSQDPGGAPETQY
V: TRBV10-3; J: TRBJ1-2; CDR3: AISDGTSGYGYT
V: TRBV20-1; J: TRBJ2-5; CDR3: SARNPRDPQETQY
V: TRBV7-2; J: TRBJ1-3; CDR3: ASSSPDASSGNTIY
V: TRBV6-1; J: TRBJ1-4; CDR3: ASTTGQGHEKLF
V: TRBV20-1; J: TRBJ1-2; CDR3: SASGVNYGYT
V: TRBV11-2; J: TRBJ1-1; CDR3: ASSPVIGFGAF
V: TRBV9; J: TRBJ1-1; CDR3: ASSVGSGRVEAF
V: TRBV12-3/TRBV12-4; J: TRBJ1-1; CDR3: ASSEGAALTEAF
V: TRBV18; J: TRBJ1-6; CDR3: ASSPETGGNSPLH
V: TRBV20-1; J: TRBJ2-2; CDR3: SARDRGDPNTGELF
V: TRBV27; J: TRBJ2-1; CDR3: ASSITTLQPGPGYDEQF
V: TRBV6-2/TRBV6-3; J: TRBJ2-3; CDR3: ASSYSTSGGLSTDTQY
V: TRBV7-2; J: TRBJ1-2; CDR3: ASSPDRDPSGYT
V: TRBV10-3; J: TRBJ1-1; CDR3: AISAHRLNTEAF
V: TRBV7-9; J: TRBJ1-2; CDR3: ASSLSGGGYT
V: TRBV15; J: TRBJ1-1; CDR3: ATSSVNTEAF
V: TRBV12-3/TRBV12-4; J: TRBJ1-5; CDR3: ASSILGQSNQPQH
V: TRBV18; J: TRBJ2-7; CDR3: ASSVGQITYEQY
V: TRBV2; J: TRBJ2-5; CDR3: ASSGTSGGKETQY
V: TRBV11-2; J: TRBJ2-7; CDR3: ASSLGGATSYEQY
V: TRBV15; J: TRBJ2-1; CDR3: ATSETSGGDREQF
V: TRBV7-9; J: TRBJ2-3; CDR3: ASSYSTGQGRDTQY
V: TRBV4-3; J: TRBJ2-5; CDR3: ASSPQGRGETQY
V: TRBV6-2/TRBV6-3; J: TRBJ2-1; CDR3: ASTKWTSGLNEQF
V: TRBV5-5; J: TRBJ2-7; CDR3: ASSLSQGPYYEQY
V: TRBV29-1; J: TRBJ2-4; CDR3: SVNRGSDGNIQY
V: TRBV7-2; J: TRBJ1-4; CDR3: ASSFYGTGEKLF
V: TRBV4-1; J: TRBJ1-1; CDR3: ASSQAGTGGLAF